Sequencing of this T cell receptor beta chain was carried out in a study of blood T cell repertoires in COVID-19. The CDR3 covers 17 residues. The germline gives CDR1 LGHNA, CDR2 YSLEER. The protocol was immunoSEQ multiplex PCR, while the TCRdb copy is restricted to in-frame clones and leaves out a portion. Seen here are about 160,000 clones, around 80% observed once, and the top ten hold roughly 7.5%. With regard to this clone: The germline gene is not matched at one end of the junction; a read error may be the cause.

The sequenced sample was peripheral blood. The TCR originated in a man aged 55 to 70 with acute or convalescent COVID-19. This rearrangement joins TRBV4-3 to TRBJ1-6; the D gene is possibly TRBD1 (6 bases). The CDR3 is CASSQELGAFENSPPHF. CDR3 DNA: TGCGCCAGCAGCCAAGAGCTGGGGGCCTTTGAGAATTCACCCCCCCACTTT.